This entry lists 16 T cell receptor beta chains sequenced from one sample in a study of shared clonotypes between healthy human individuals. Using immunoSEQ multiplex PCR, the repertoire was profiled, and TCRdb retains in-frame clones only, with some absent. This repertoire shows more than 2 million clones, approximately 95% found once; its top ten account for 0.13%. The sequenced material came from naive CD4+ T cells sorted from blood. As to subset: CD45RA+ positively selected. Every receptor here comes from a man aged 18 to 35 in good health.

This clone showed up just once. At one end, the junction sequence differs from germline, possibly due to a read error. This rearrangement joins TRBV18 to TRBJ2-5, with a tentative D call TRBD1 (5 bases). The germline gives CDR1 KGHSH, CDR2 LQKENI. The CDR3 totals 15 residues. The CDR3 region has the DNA TGTGCCAGCTCCCCACCGGTTGGGGCATCCGAGACCCAGTACTTC. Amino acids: CASSPPVGASETQYF. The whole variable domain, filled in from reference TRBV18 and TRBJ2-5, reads NAGVMQNPRHLVRRRGQEARLRCSPMKGHSHVYWYRQLPEEGLKFMVYLQKENIIDESGMPKERFSAEFPKEGPSILRIQQVVRGDSAAYFCASSPPVGASETQYFGPGTRLLVL.

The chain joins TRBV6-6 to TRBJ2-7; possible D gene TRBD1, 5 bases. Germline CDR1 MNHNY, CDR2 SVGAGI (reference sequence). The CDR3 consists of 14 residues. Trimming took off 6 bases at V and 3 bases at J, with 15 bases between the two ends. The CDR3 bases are TGTGCCAGCAGCCCCTGGACATCAGACTACGAGCAGTACTTC. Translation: CASSPWTSDYEQYF.

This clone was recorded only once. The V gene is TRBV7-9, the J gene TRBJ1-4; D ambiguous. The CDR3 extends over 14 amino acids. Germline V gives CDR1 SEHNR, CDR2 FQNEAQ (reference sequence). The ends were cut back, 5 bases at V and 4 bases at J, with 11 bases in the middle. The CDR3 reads CASSPKADNEKLFF. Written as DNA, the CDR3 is TGTGCCAGCAGCCCTAAGGCGGATAATGAAAAACTGTTTTTT.

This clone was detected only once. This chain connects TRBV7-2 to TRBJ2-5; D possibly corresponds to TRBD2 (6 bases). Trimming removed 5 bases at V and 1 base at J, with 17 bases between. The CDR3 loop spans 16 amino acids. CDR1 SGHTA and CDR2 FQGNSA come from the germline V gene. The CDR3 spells CASSVGLGAGQETQYF. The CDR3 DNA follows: TGTGCCAGCAGCGTAGGACTGGGAGCGGGCCAAGAGACCCAGTACTTC.

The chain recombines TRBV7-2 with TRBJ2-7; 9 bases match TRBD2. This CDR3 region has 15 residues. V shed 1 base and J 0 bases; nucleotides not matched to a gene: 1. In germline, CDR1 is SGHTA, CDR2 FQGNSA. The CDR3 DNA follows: TGTGCCAGCAGCTTAGTTAGCGGGAGCTCCTACGAGCAGTACTTC. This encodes CASSLVSGSSYEQYF.

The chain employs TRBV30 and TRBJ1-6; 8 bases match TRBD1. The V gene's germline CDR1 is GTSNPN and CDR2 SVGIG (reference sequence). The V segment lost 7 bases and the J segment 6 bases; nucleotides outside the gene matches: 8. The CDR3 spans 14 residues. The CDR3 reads CAYNRDRRNSPLHF. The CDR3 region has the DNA TGTGCCTATAACCGGGACAGGCGTAATTCACCCCTCCACTTT.

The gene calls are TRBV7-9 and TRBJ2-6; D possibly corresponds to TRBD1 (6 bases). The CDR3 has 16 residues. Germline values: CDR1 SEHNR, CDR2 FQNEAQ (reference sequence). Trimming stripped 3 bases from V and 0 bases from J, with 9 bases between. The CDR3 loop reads CASSLATGSGANVLTF. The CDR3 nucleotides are TGTGCCAGCAGCTTGGCGACAGGCTCTGGGGCCAACGTCCTGACTTTC.

CDR3 region: CASSSRSGGEPQHF. The DNA of the CDR3 is TGTGCCAGCAGTTCTCGATCCGGTGGGGAGCCCCAGCATTTT. This chain connects TRBV6-6 to TRBJ1-5, with D unclear. This CDR3 is 14 amino acids long. Trimming removed 4 bases at V and 8 bases at J, with 15 bases between. Per germline, CDR1 MNHNY and CDR2 SVGAGI (reference sequence).

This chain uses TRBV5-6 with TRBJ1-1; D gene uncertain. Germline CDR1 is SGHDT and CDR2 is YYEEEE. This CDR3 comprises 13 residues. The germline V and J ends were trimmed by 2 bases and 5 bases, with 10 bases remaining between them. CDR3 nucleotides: TGTGCCAGCAGCTTTGGAGGGAAAACTGAAGCTTTCTTT. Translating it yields CASSFGGKTEAFF.

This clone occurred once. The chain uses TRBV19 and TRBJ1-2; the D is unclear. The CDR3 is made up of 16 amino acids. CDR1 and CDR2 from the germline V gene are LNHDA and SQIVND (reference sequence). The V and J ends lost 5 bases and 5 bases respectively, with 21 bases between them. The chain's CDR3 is CASSGDPEWIWYGYTF. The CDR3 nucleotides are TGTGCCAGTAGTGGCGACCCGGAATGGATATGGTATGGCTACACCTTC.

CDR3 loop: CASSSLAGSGRTYEQYF. The CDR3 region has the DNA TGTGCCAGCAGTTCGTTAGCGGGTAGTGGCAGGACCTACGAGCAGTACTTC. The J gene is TRBJ2-7, the V gene TRBV11-2; 7 positions match TRBD2. Germline assignment: CDR1 SGHAT and CDR2 FQNNGV. The CDR3 is 17 amino acids. Unmatched junction bases numbered 16, after V lost 6 bases and J lost 2 bases. Looking up the rest from reference TRBV11-2 and TRBJ2-7 gives the full variable domain: EAGVAQSPRYKIIEKRQSVAFWCNPISGHATLYWYQQILGQGPKLLIQFQNNGVVDDSQLPKDRFSAERLKGVDSTLKIQPAKLEDSAVYLCASSSLAGSGRTYEQYFGPGTRLTVT.

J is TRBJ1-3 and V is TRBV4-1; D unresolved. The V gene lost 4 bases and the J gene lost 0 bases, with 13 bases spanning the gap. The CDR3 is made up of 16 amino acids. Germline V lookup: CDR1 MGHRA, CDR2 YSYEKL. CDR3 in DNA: TGCGCCAGCAGCCCACGATGGGCAGGCTCTGGAAACACCATATATTTT. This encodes CASSPRWAGSGNTIYF.

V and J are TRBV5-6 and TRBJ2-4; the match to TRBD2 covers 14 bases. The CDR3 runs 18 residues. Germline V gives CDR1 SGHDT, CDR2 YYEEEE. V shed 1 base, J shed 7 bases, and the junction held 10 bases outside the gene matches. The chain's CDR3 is CASSLSGTSGRVLNIQYF. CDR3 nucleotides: TGTGCCAGCAGCTTGTCTGGGACTAGCGGGAGAGTGCTTAACATTCAGTACTTC.

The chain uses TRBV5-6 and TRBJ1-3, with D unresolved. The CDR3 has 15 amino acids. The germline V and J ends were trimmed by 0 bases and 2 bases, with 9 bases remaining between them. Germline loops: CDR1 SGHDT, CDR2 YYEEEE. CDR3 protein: CASSLVRATGNTIYF. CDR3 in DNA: TGTGCCAGCAGCTTGGTACGGGCGACTGGAAACACCATATATTTT.

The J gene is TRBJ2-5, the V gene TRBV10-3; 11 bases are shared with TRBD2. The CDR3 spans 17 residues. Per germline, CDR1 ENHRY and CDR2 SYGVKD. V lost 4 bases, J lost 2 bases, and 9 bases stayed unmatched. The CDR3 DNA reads TGTGCCATCAGTGGTACTAGCGGGAGTGGAGGGCAAGAGACCCAGTACTTC. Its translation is CAISGTSGSGGQETQYF.

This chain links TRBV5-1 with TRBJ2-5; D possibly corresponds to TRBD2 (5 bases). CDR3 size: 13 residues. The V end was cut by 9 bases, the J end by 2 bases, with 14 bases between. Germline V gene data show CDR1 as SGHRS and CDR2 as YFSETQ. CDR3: CATHGSPQETQYF. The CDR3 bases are TGCGCCACCCATGGGAGTCCTCAAGAGACCCAGTACTTC.